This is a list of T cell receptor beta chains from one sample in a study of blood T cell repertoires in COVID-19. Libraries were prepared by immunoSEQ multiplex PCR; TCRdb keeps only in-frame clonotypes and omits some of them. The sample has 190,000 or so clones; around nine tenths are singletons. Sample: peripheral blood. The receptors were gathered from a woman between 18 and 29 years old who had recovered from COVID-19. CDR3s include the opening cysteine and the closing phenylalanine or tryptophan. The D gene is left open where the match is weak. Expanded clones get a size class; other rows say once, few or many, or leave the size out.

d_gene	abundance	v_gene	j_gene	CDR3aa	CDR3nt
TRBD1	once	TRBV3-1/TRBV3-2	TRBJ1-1	CASSPPGTGNTEAFF	TGTGCCAGCAGCCCACCCGGGACAGGGAACACTGAAGCTTTCTTT
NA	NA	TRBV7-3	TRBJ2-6	CASSRRGGGANVLTF	TGTGCCAGCAGCCGTCGGGGAGGTGGGGCCAACGTCCTGACTTTC
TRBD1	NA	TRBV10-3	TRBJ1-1	CAIRGQGARNTEAFF	TGTGCCATCAGGGGACAGGGGGCGCGTAACACTGAAGCTTTCTTT
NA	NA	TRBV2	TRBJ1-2	CASSPPSGRATGGYTF	TGTGCCAGCAGTCCCCCCTCCGGCAGGGCAACAGGGGGCTACACCTTC
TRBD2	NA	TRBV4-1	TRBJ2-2	CASSQERREYRTGELFF	TGCGCCAGCAGCCAAGAGAGGCGGGAGTACAGGACCGGGGAGCTGTTTTTT
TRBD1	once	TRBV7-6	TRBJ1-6	CASSGRTGGNSPLHF	TGTGCCAGCAGCGGACGGACAGGGGGAAATTCACCCCTCCACTTT
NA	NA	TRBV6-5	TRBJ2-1	CASSYPGGRNEQFF	TGTGCCAGCAGTTACCCGGGGGGCCGTAATGAGCAGTTCTTC
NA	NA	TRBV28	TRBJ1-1	CASSFGARGLNTEAFF	TGTGCCAGCAGTTTTGGGGCTAGGGGCTTGAACACTGAAGCTTTCTTT
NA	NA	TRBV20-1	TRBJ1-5	CSASPVRHRINQPQHF	TGCAGTGCTAGTCCCGTCAGACACCGGATCAATCAGCCCCAGCATTTT
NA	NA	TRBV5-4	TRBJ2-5	CASSSRVESETQYF	TGTGCCAGCAGCTCCCGAGTAGAGTCGGAGACCCAGTACTTC
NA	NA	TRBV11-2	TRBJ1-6	CASSLDSPAYNSPLHF	TGTGCCAGCAGCTTAGACAGTCCCGCCTATAATTCACCCCTCCACTTT
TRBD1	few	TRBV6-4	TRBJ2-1	CASSDGTGGNEQFF	TGTGCCAGCAGTGACGGGACAGGGGGCAATGAGCAGTTCTTC